The next 17 T cell receptor beta chains were all read from a single sample in a study of T cells in Graves' hyperthyroidism and ophthalmopathy. Amplified TCR beta CDR3 regions derived from RNA transcripts. The TCR CDR3 was amplified in a first-round RT-PCR using the HTBI primer set. Each CDR3 protein gets one entry after TCRdb re-called the multiplex PCR reads with MiXCR. This sample has roughly 700,000 distinct CDR3 sequences; around a third occur once, and the top ten carry more than 25%. The sample comprised blood. These receptor sequences come from a middle-aged woman with Graves' hyperthyroidism.

This clonotype showed up many times. The chain has TRBV7-6 and TRBJ1-2; D not resolved. V gave up 5 bases and J gave up 7 bases, with 14 bases separating them. This CDR3 is built from 13 residues. CDR1 is SGHVS, CDR2 FNYEAQ, per germline. CDR3 coding DNA: TGTGCCAGCAGCCCACGGGGAGAGATTGGCTACACCTTC. Translated, it gives CASSPRGEIGYTF.

Concerning this clonotype itself: One junction end disagrees with the germline gene, perhaps due to a read error. The genes are TRBV11-2 and TRBJ1-1; D gene ambiguous. The CDR3 is made up of 18 amino acids. The V gene's germline CDR1 is SGHAT and CDR2 FQNNGV. Here the CDR3 DNA reads TGCGCCAGCAGCCAAGTACCCCCCCAAACGAGGAGGGACACTGAAGCTTTCTTT. Translation gives CASSQVPPQTRRDTEAFF.

This chain joins TRBV12-3 or TRBV12-4 and TRBJ1-5, with D possibly TRBD1 on 5 matching bases. Trimming shortened V by 4 bases and J by 0 bases, and 13 bases separated the two germline ends. The CDR3 has 16 amino acids. CDR3 coding DNA: TGTGCCAGCAGTTCCCGGGGCCGAAATAGCAATCAGCCCCAGCATTTT. Its protein product is CASSSRGRNSNQPQHF.

This clonotype was counted a few times. V is TRBV7-9 and J is TRBJ1-2; D is possibly TRBD1 (6 bases). Germline-derived CDR1 and CDR2 are SEHNR and FQNEAQ (reference sequence). This CDR3 is built from 15 residues. V shed 1 base and J shed 6 bases, with 15 bases lying between them. The CDR3 spells CASSLGQGRVDGYTF. Written as DNA, the CDR3 is TGTGCCAGCAGCTTAGGTCAGGGGAGGGTCGATGGCTACACCTTC.

This clonotype was seen more than once but under ten times. The V call is TRBV6-2 or TRBV6-3, the J call TRBJ2-3; perhaps TRBD1 as D (5 bases). The germline V gene encodes CDR1 MNHEY and CDR2 SVGEGT. Trimming took off 7 bases at V and 9 bases at J, with 17 bases between the two ends. The CDR3 runs 13 residues. CDR3 sequence reads: CASMDTAHPTQYF. Written as DNA, the CDR3 is TGTGCCAGCATGGACACCGCTCACCCCACGCAGTATTTT.

This clonotype was seen many times. This chain joins TRBV7-2 and TRBJ2-7; tentative D call: TRBD2 (5 bases). There are 18 residues in the CDR3. CDR1 and CDR2 from the germline V gene are SGHTA and FQGNSA. Between the trimmed V and J ends, which lost 4 bases and 0 bases, there was a span of 22 bases. The CDR3 coding sequence is TGTGCCAGCAGCTCCCCACTCGAGAAGCGGAAGAGCTCCTACGAGCAGTACTTC. It codes for CASSSPLEKRKSSYEQYF. The entire variable domain, with the rest obtained from reference TRBV7-2 and TRBJ2-7, is as follows: GAGVSQSPSNKVTEKGKDVELRCDPISGHTALYWYRQSLGQGLEFLIYFQGNSAPDKSGLPSDRFSAERTGGSVSTLTIQRTQQEDSAVYLCASSSPLEKRKSSYEQYFGPGTRLTVT.

This clonotype was recorded many times. The rearrangement joins TRBV2 to TRBJ1-2; 10 positions agree with TRBD1. This CDR3 comprises 15 residues. Germline CDR1 and CDR2: SNHLY and FYNNEI. The V and J ends lost 7 bases and 0 bases, in that order; junction bases with no gene match: 5. The CDR3, as DNA: TGTGCCAGCACTAGGGACAGGGGCTCTAACTATGGCTACACCTTC. It is translated as CASTRDRGSNYGYTF.

The chain carries TRBV7-2 and TRBJ1-4; 12 bases are a match to TRBD1. Unmatched junction bases numbered 7, after V lost 4 bases and J lost 7 bases. The CDR3 contains 16 residues. Germline V gene data show CDR1 as SGHTA and CDR2 as FQGNSA. Written as DNA, the CDR3 is TGTGCCAGCAGCTACCGGGGACAGGGGGCAGGTGAAAAACTGTTTTTT. The encoded protein is CASSYRGQGAGEKLFF.

This clonotype was counted between two and nine times. The DNA of the CDR3 is TGTGCCAGCAGTGCGAGCGGGGGCGACTCCTACGAGCAGTACTTC. Amino acids: CASSASGGDSYEQYF. The chain is built from TRBV5-4 and TRBJ2-7, with TRBD2 identical over 8 bases. There are 15 residues in the CDR3. CDR1 SGHNT and CDR2 YYREEE come from the germline V gene (reference sequence). V was clipped by 5 bases and J by 0 bases; unmatched bases: 7.

The sample holds many counts of this clonotype. The J gene is TRBJ1-2, the V gene TRBV7-8; D gene uncertain. CDR3 length: 16 residues. Trimming cost V 0 bases and J 0 bases, with 11 bases left between them. CDR1 is SGHVS and CDR2 is FQNEAQ in the germline V gene. CDR3 protein: CASSLATGNPNYGYTF. DNA for the CDR3: TGTGCCAGCAGCTTAGCGACCGGGAATCCTAACTATGGCTACACCTTC.

The chain employs TRBV7-2 and TRBJ2-7, with 9 bases lining up with TRBD2. V lost 5 bases to trimming and J lost 2 bases; unmatched junction nucleotides: 7. The CDR3 spans 15 residues. Looked up from germline, CDR1 is SGHTA and CDR2 is FQGNSA. The CDR3 loop reads CASSPLAGSTYEQYF. CDR3 sequence (DNA): TGTGCCAGCAGCCCCCTAGCGGGGTCCACCTACGAGCAGTACTTC.

Only a few counts were recorded for this clonotype. The chain links TRBV29-1 to TRBJ1-3; D might be TRBD1 (5 bases). From germline, CDR1 is SQVTM and CDR2 ANQGSEA. V lost 5 bases and J 0 bases, leaving 14 bases between the germline ends. The CDR3 has 15 residues. CDR3 DNA: TGCAGCGTTCGACAGCAGTTAAACTCTGGAAACACCATATATTTT. It translates to CSVRQQLNSGNTIYF.

This clonotype was counted a single time. Lacking the conserved final phenylalanine or tryptophan, this CDR3 likely reflects a read error. No DNA is shown, since the ends of the CDR3 on it are uncertain; the CDR3 is the one TCRdb lists. The chain employs TRBV4-3 and TRBJ2-7; whether TRBD2, the table's D call, matches the DNA was not checked. The CDR3 sequence runs 8 residues, both termini included. Germline lookup yields CDR1 LGHNA and CDR2 YSLEER. CDR3: CASSQDGR.

The gene calls are TRBV7-9 and TRBJ2-2, with TRBD2 matching 8 bases. Losses at the gene ends were 3 bases for V and 6 bases for J; bases not matched to a gene: 12. The CDR3 contains 17 residues. Germline CDR1 SEHNR, CDR2 FQNEAQ (reference sequence). The CDR3 reads CASSLLAGGFDSGELFF. CDR3 in DNA: TGTGCCAGCAGCTTGCTGGCGGGGGGCTTTGACTCCGGGGAGCTGTTTTTT.

The chain links TRBV7-2 to TRBJ1-6; D not certain. The CDR3 covers 15 residues. CDR1 SGHTA and CDR2 FQGNSA come from the germline V gene. V dropped 1 base and J dropped 10 bases, with 14 bases sitting between them. The CDR3 region is CASSLDGPGESPLHF. The CDR3 bases are TGTGCCAGCAGCTTAGACGGACCCGGGGAATCACCCCTCCACTTT. Using reference TRBV7-2 and TRBJ1-6 for the parts outside the CDR3, the full variable domain is GAGVSQSPSNKVTEKGKDVELRCDPISGHTALYWYRQSLGQGLEFLIYFQGNSAPDKSGLPSDRFSAERTGGSVSTLTIQRTQQEDSAVYLCASSLDGPGESPLHFGNGTRLTVT.

The chain uses TRBV5-1 and TRBJ1-5; D is undetermined. This CDR3 is 19 amino acids long. Between the trimmed V and J ends, which lost 3 bases and 4 bases, there was a span of 26 bases. Germline assignment: CDR1 SGHRS and CDR2 YFSETQ. The CDR3: CASSSPLRVSAGVNQPQHF. For the CDR3, the DNA is TGCGCCAGCAGCTCCCCCTTGAGGGTCTCGGCAGGCGTAAATCAGCCCCAGCATTTT.

The chain employs TRBV10-3 and TRBJ2-2; 8 positions agree with TRBD1. Per germline, CDR1 ENHRY and CDR2 SYGVKD. The V and J ends lost 4 bases and 9 bases, in that order; junction bases with no gene match: 1. There are 12 residues in the CDR3. The CDR3 loop reads CAISGQGWELFF. The CDR3 DNA is TGTGCCATCAGTGGACAGGGGTGGGAGCTGTTTTTT.